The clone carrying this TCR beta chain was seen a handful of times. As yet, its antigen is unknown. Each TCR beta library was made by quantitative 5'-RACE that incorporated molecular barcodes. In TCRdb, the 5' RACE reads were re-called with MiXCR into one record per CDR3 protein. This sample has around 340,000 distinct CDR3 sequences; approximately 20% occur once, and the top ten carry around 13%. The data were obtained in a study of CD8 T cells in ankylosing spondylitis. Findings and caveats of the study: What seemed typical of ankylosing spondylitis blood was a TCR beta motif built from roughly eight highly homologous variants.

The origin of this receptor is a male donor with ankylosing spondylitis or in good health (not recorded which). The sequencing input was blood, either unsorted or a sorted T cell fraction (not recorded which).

The CDR3 region is CASSLPGDEAFF. Written as DNA, the CDR3 is TGTGCCAGCAGCTTACCGGGCGATGAAGCTTTCTTT. V gene TRBV7-2 combines with J gene TRBJ1-1; no reliable D call. The CDR3 length is 12 residues. Deletions cut 2 bases from V and 7 bases from J, with 8 bases between. CDR1 is SGHTA, CDR2 FQGNSA, per germline.